This TCR beta chain was sequenced during a study of cytotoxic CD8 clonotypes in ibrutinib-treated CLL. The study, taken as a whole, reports: Clonality increased at ibrutinib response, then returned toward baseline at progression.

About this clone: Its antigen is undetermined.

Profiled with immunoSEQ multiplex PCR; TCRdb holds only in-frame clones, not every one. The repertoire has 150,000 to 200,000 clones, about 88% of them found once; the top ten carry 3% to 3.5%. The input for sequencing was PBMCs, taken at disease progression, from a patient treated with ibrutinib. The sequence was obtained from a human donor with chronic lymphocytic leukemia.

The CDR3 region is CASGAVRQFF. CDR3 sequence (DNA): TGTGCCTCCGGGGCGGTGCGGCAGTTCTTC. The chain has TRBV30 and TRBJ2-1; D possibly uses TRBD1 or TRBD2 (5 bases each). V lost 7 bases and J lost 12, with 13 bases in between. The germline V gene has CDR1 GTSNPN and CDR2 SVGIG (reference sequence). The CDR3 runs to 10 residues.